The source of this T cell receptor beta chain is a study of OX40 agonist ivuxolimab in advanced cancers. Across the whole study: The drug used for patients, ivuxolimab, was an agonistic anti-OX40 (CD134) antibody. Patients were over 65% male with ages roughly 20 to 85, mean about 60. The study's findings and limits: On average, a greater number of expanded clones characterised CD8+ T cells relative to CD4+. Low levels of normalized T-cell clonal expansion also appeared in some nonresponders.

Data came from immunoSEQ multiplex PCR; TCRdb stores just in-frame clones and leaves some out. The repertoire consists of 65,000 to 95,000 clones, with about 82% occurring once and the leading ten covering 6.5% to 7.5%. Points on this clone: Its antigen is unknown.

Between the trimmed V and J ends, which lost 0 bases and 4 bases, there was a span of 15 bases. Germline lookup yields CDR1 KGHSH and CDR2 LQKENI. The CDR3 is 16 residues long. The chain carries TRBV18 and TRBJ1-2, with D uncertain. Here the sequenced sample was CD4+ or CD8+ T cells sorted from blood, taken in a trial of the OX40 agonist ivuxolimab. The TCR originated in an adult with an advanced solid tumor such as melanoma, head and neck, liver or kidney cancer. The DNA of the CDR3 is TGTGCCAGCTCACCACCTCGCGACACGCACCGCTATGGCTACACCTTC. This codes for CASSPPRDTHRYGYTF.